The 27 T cell receptor beta chains presented below share a single source sample, sequenced in a study of identical twins. TCRdb passed the 5' RACE reads through MiXCR, listing each CDR3 protein once. The profile covers 420,000 or so distinct CDR3 sequences, with around 20% appearing a single time and around 10% taken by the ten largest. Sequenced sample: naive T cells sorted from blood. These receptors were taken from a man aged 50 to 59 in good health.

This clonotype was recorded at least ten times. The rearrangement joins TRBV27 to TRBJ2-1, with 10 bases fitting TRBD2. Per germline, CDR1 MNHEY and CDR2 SMNVEV (reference sequence). Trimming took 3 bases from V and 4 from J; bases not matched to a gene: 9. The CDR3 has 17 amino acids. CDR3 region: CASSLFTSGAIYNEQFF. The CDR3 DNA reads TGTGCCAGCAGTTTGTTTACTAGCGGGGCCATTTACAATGAGCAGTTCTTC.

This rearrangement joins TRBV4-1 to TRBJ2-1; D remains unclear. Between the trimmed V and J ends, which lost 1 base and 15 bases, there was a span of 16 bases. The CDR3 runs 13 residues. Germline values: CDR1 MGHRA, CDR2 YSYEKL. This CDR3 is CASSQVYSPFGFF. CDR3 in DNA: TGCGCCAGCAGCCAAGTGTACAGCCCCTTTGGGTTCTTC.

V is TRBV27 and J is TRBJ2-7; D gene unclear. V was shortened by 8 bases and J by 6 bases, with 17 bases between the two germline ends. Germline CDR1 is MNHEY and CDR2 is SMNVEV (reference sequence). The CDR3 is made up of 13 amino acids. The CDR3 nucleotides are TGTGCCAGCGCAGTCAGCATTTTGTCCGAGCAGTACTTC. Protein product: CASAVSILSEQYF.

The chain has TRBV5-1 and TRBJ1-1; TRBD1 aligns across 8 bases. J lost 7 bases, V lost 4 bases, and 9 bases had no gene match. CDR1 SGHRS and CDR2 YFSETQ come from the germline V gene. The CDR3 consists of 14 residues. CDR3 DNA: TGCGCCAGCAGCCCCTTTGGACAGGGTGGTGAAGCTTTCTTT. Its protein product is CASSPFGQGGEAFF.

This chain uses TRBV2 with TRBJ2-7, with a weak D call TRBD2 (6 bases). Per the germline V gene, CDR1 is SNHLY and CDR2 is FYNNEI. The CDR3 contains 15 residues. Trimming pared 5 bases from V and 6 bases from J, leaving 20 bases between. The CDR3 reads CASSRDSRSRGEQYF. The DNA for the CDR3 is TGTGCCAGCAGTAGGGACTCCCGGAGTCGAGGCGAGCAGTACTTC.

This clonotype was detected ten times or more. The CDR3 reads CASSPGQFNQPQHF. The DNA of the CDR3 is TGTGCCAGCAGCCCCGGACAGTTCAATCAGCCCCAGCATTTT. The chain employs TRBV12-3 or TRBV12-4 and TRBJ1-5; weak D call: TRBD1 (6 bases). The CDR3 is 14 amino acids. Trimming left V 6 bases short and J 3 bases short, with 12 bases between.

This sequence joins TRBV12-3 or TRBV12-4 and TRBJ2-1, with 10 bases matching TRBD2. Trimming cost V 3 bases and J 3 bases; bases outside gene matches: 11. The CDR3 is made up of 18 amino acids. CDR3 in DNA: TGTGCCAGCAGTTTCAAAGCGGGAGGGCCTATAAGCTACAATGAGCAGTTCTTC. It yields the protein CASSFKAGGPISYNEQFF.

This clonotype was observed at least ten times. The chain combines TRBV12-3 or TRBV12-4 with TRBJ1-2; 8 bases are shared with TRBD1. The V and J ends lost 5 bases and 5 bases, in that order; junction bases with no gene match: 7. The CDR3 is made up of 14 amino acids. CDR3 sequence reads: CASSPQGASYGYTF. The CDR3 bases are TGTGCCAGCAGTCCCCAGGGGGCGTCGTATGGCTACACCTTC.

V gene TRBV12-3 or TRBV12-4 combines with J gene TRBJ2-7, with D possibly being TRBD2 (5 bases). This CDR3 contains 14 residues. With 5 bases removed from V and 4 bases from J, the gap between germline ends came to 15 bases. CDR3 sequence (DNA): TGTGCCAGCAGTCGTGGACTGCTCCATTACGAGCAGTACTTC. It codes for CASSRGLLHYEQYF.

The chain is built from TRBV11-3 and TRBJ2-2; no firm D call. CDR3 size: 14 residues. Trimming stripped 5 bases from V and 4 bases from J, with 11 bases between. CDR1 and CDR2 (germline): SGHNT, YENEEA. The CDR3 is CASSVIPSTGELFF. The CDR3 DNA is TGTGCCAGCAGCGTTATTCCCAGCACCGGGGAGCTGTTTTTT.

This clonotype was observed a handful of times. The chain recombines TRBV7-9 with TRBJ1-3; the D is unclear. The ends were cut back, 0 bases at V and 3 bases at J, with 9 bases in the middle. The germline gives CDR1 SEHNR, CDR2 FQNEAQ (reference sequence). This CDR3 is 15 amino acids long. The CDR3 DNA is TGTGCCAGCAGCTTAGCGTCCCTGAATGGAAACACCATATATTTT. It codes for CASSLASLNGNTIYF.

This clonotype was observed a single time. CDR3 residues: CASSTRGYSNQPQHF. In DNA form, the CDR3 reads TGTGCCAGCAGTACCCGGGGGTATAGCAATCAGCCCCAGCATTTT. This rearrangement joins TRBV6-1 to TRBJ1-5; TRBD1 might be the D (5 bases). The germline V gene encodes CDR1 MNHNS and CDR2 SASEGT. V was pared by 5 bases and J by 0 bases, with 11 bases between. The CDR3 runs to 15 residues.

The sample holds a few counts of this clonotype. The chain is built from TRBV18 and TRBJ2-7; 9 bases are shared with TRBD1. After removal of 3 bases from V and 1 base from J, the junction contained 10 bases not matched to a gene. The CDR3 consists of 17 residues. Germline loops: CDR1 KGHSH, CDR2 LQKENI. CDR3 amino acids: CASSPLETGTGSYEQYF. Written as DNA, the CDR3 is TGTGCCAGCTCACCTTTGGAAACCGGGACAGGGTCCTACGAGCAGTACTTC.

This clonotype occurred many times. The genes are TRBV6-1 and TRBJ1-1; 9 positions match TRBD1. CDR1 is MNHNS, CDR2 SASEGT, per germline. CDR3 length: 15 residues. The V and J ends lost 2 bases and 8 bases, in that order; junction bases with no gene match: 9. The CDR3 sequence is CASSERDRATSEAFF. The CDR3 DNA reads TGTGCCAGCAGTGAACGGGACAGGGCAACGAGCGAAGCTTTCTTT.

This chain joins TRBV7-2 and TRBJ1-2; D call uncertain. CDR3 length: 15 residues. Germline V CDR1 and CDR2: SGHTA, FQGNSA. With 3 bases removed from V and 2 bases from J, the gap between germline ends came to 13 bases. The CDR3 region is CASSLSPSENYGYTF. Here the CDR3 DNA reads TGTGCCAGCAGCTTGAGTCCATCAGAAAACTATGGCTACACCTTC. Based on the CDR3 plus reference TRBV7-2 and TRBJ1-2, the full variable domain is GAGVSQSPSNKVTEKGKDVELRCDPISGHTALYWYRQSLGQGLEFLIYFQGNSAPDKSGLPSDRFSAERTGGSVSTLTIQRTQQEDSAVYLCASSLSPSENYGYTFGSGTRLTVV.

The chain carries TRBV9 and TRBJ1-1; 7 positions agree with TRBD1. The V segment lost 3 bases and the J segment 2 bases; nucleotides outside the gene matches: 4. Germline assignment: CDR1 SGDLS and CDR2 YYNGEE. The CDR3 totals 14 residues. CDR3 in DNA: TGTGCCAGCAGCGACCGGGACAGAAACACTGAAGCTTTCTTT. This encodes CASSDRDRNTEAFF. Combining the CDR3 with reference TRBV9 and TRBJ1-1 gives the whole variable domain DSGVTQTPKHLITATGQRVTLRCSPRSGDLSVYWYQQSLDQGLQFLIQYYNGEERAKGNILERFSAQQFPDLHSELNLSSLELGDSALYFCASSDRDRNTEAFFGQGTRLTVV.

This clonotype turned up a few times. V and J are TRBV6-2 or TRBV6-3 and TRBJ1-2; D gene ambiguous. From germline, CDR1 is MNHEY and CDR2 SVGEGT. Trimming took off 6 bases at V and 8 bases at J, with 10 bases between the two ends. This CDR3 spans 11 amino acids. The CDR3 DNA sequence: TGTGCCAGCAGCAACGGAGTAGGCTACACCTTC. It encodes CASSNGVGYTF.

This sequence joins TRBV7-2 and TRBJ1-6, with D possibly matching TRBD1 (5 bases). V lost 6 bases to trimming and J lost 6 bases, with 15 bases between them. Per the germline V gene, CDR1 is SGHTA and CDR2 is FQGNSA. The CDR3 covers 15 residues. CDR3 coding DNA: TGTGCCAGCAGACCAGGGAGGCGGGGTAATTCACCCCTCCACTTT. It codes for CASRPGRRGNSPLHF.

The gene calls are TRBV7-6 and TRBJ2-7; no clear D gene. There are 13 residues in the CDR3. V gave up 5 bases and J gave up 0 bases, with 8 bases separating them. Looked up from germline, CDR1 is SGHVS and CDR2 is FNYEAQ. As DNA, the CDR3 is TGTGCCAGCAGCCCCCACGGCTCCTACGAGCAGTACTTC. It is translated as CASSPHGSYEQYF.

This clonotype was seen repeatedly, ten times or more. The genes are TRBV6-5 and TRBJ1-1; D may be TRBD1 (5 bases). Germline values: CDR1 MNHEY, CDR2 SVGAGI. V was shortened by 0 bases and J by 3 bases, with 14 bases between the two germline ends. CDR3 length: 16 residues. CDR3 protein: CASSYSSRVGDTEAFF. The CDR3 DNA follows: TGTGCCAGCAGTTACTCGAGTCGGGTAGGGGACACTGAAGCTTTCTTT.

This clonotype was detected a few times. This chain joins TRBV20-1 and TRBJ1-2; 9 bases map to TRBD1. The germline V gene has CDR1 DFQATT and CDR2 SNEGSKA (reference sequence). J was trimmed by 1 base and V by 0 bases; bases with no gene match: 3. This CDR3 is built from 15 residues. CDR3 loop: CSARETGGNNYGYTF. The CDR3 coding sequence is TGCAGTGCTAGAGAGACAGGGGGTAATAACTATGGCTACACCTTC.

This clonotype was observed many times. As DNA, the CDR3 is TGTGCCAGCAGCCAGGACAGGGGGCTCCCAGATACGCAGTATTTT. Translating it yields CASSQDRGLPDTQYF. The chain has TRBV7-2 and TRBJ2-3, with TRBD1 matching 11 bases. V lost 5 bases to trimming and J lost 4 bases; unmatched junction nucleotides: 5. CDR1 and CDR2 (germline): SGHTA, FQGNSA. The CDR3 loop spans 15 amino acids.

This clonotype was seen repeatedly, ten times or more. J is TRBJ1-3 and V is TRBV28; TRBD1 matches 10 bases. The CDR3 extends over 14 amino acids. CDR1 and CDR2 from the germline V gene are MDHEN and SYDVKM. V was clipped by 6 bases and J by 3 bases; unmatched bases: 2. The CDR3 sequence: CASRGQGYGNTIYF. DNA for the CDR3: TGTGCCAGCAGGGGACAGGGGTATGGAAACACCATATATTTT.

DNA for the CDR3: TGTGCCAGCAGCTTAGAGCAGCGGGAGACGTCAGATACGCAGTATTTT. It yields the protein CASSLEQRETSDTQYF. The chain recombines TRBV7-9 with TRBJ2-3, with 8 bases identical to TRBD2. V trimming: 1 base; J trimming: 4 bases; junction bases outside the gene matches: 7. The CDR3 is 16 amino acids. CDR1 is SEHNR, CDR2 FQNEAQ, per germline (reference sequence).

This clonotype was found a few times. The V call is TRBV12-3 or TRBV12-4, the J call TRBJ2-3, with D unresolved. The CDR3 loop spans 15 amino acids. Trimming stripped 3 bases from V and 4 bases from J, with 14 bases between. The CDR3 DNA follows: TGTGCCAGCAGTTTTCTCGGGTTTGGCTCAGATACGCAGTATTTT. This translates into CASSFLGFGSDTQYF.

This clonotype turned up a few times. This chain connects TRBV10-3 to TRBJ2-5; possibly TRBD2 for D (5 bases). V lost 8 bases to trimming and J lost 7 bases, with 17 bases between them. Germline CDR1 is ENHRY and CDR2 is SYGVKD. The CDR3 loop spans 13 amino acids. CDR3 sequence reads: CAISQTREGTQYF. The DNA for the CDR3 is TGTGCCATCTCCCAGACCCGGGAAGGGACCCAGTACTTC.

This clonotype was seen at least ten times. The rearrangement joins TRBV20-1 to TRBJ1-3; D not certain. In germline, CDR1 is DFQATT, CDR2 SNEGSKA (reference sequence). The ends were cut back, 4 bases at V and 2 bases at J, with 15 bases in the middle. The CDR3 covers 15 residues. The CDR3 sequence: CSANEGEVAGNTIYF. CDR3 nucleotides: TGCAGTGCTAACGAGGGTGAGGTCGCTGGAAACACCATATATTTT.